The 9 T cell receptor beta chains presented below share a single source sample, sequenced in a study of regulatory T cells in long-lasting Graves disease. iRepertoire HTBI primers and Arm-PCR of CDR3 regions built TCR beta libraries. TCRdb passed the multiplex PCR reads through MiXCR, listing each CDR3 protein once. The sample includes some 560,000 distinct CDR3 sequences, roughly a sixth of them seen just once. Specified time point: newly diagnosed GD, antithyroid drugs for less than 3 months. Extracted PBMC RNA gave rise to the TCR library. These data also featured in a second study, about T cells in Graves' hyperthyroidism and ophthalmopathy.

Sequences were derived from peripheral blood mononuclear cells (PBMCs), sampled at new diagnosis, from a patient treated with antithyroid drugs. Every receptor here comes from a woman aged 35-65 years with Graves disease.

This chain uses TRBV6-1 with TRBJ2-3; 10 nucleotides line up with TRBD1. V dropped 6 bases and J dropped 4; count of bases not matched to a gene: 4. Germline V gives CDR1 MNHNS, CDR2 SASEGT. The CDR3 totals 14 residues. The CDR3 nucleotides read TGTGCCAGCAGCCAGACAGGGGGCGCAGATACGCAGTATTTT. Protein product: CASSQTGGADTQYF.

This clonotype was seen more than once but under ten times. The chain joins TRBV6-1 to TRBJ1-5, with TRBD1 as a possible D gene (5 bases). This CDR3 comprises 16 residues. Germline V gene data show CDR1 as MNHNS and CDR2 as SASEGT. Trimming removed 6 bases at V and 0 bases at J, with 15 bases between. The CDR3: CASSSRVGPSNQPQHF. In DNA, the CDR3 is TGTGCCAGCAGCTCGCGGGTGGGACCTAGCAATCAGCCCCAGCATTTT.

Many counts were recorded for this clonotype. CDR3 in DNA: TGTGCCAGCTCCCCCCTAAGAGGGGATGGCGGCTACACCTTC. Its translation: CASSPLRGDGGYTF. V is TRBV18 and J is TRBJ1-2, with a tentative D call TRBD1 (5 bases). CDR1 and CDR2 (germline): KGHSH, LQKENI. This CDR3 has 14 residues. Trimming stripped 6 bases from V and 8 bases from J, with 19 bases between.

Many counts were recorded for this clonotype. The chain uses TRBV12-3 or TRBV12-4 and TRBJ1-5; a possible D gene is TRBD1 (5 bases). Between the trimmed V and J ends, which lost 7 bases and 4 bases, there was a span of 11 bases. The CDR3 is made up of 13 amino acids. Written as DNA, the CDR3 is TGTGCCAGCACCCAGGGCCGAAATCAGCCCCAGCATTTT. Amino acid sequence: CASTQGRNQPQHF.

This clonotype was seen only a few times. The V call is TRBV12-3 or TRBV12-4, the J call TRBJ2-3; D may correspond to TRBD1 or TRBD2 (5 bases each). The V gene lost 6 bases and the J gene lost 0 bases, with 13 bases spanning the gap. This CDR3 comprises 15 residues. The DNA for the CDR3 is TGTGCCAGCAGCGAGGGGCCGGGGAGCACAGATACGCAGTATTTT. Amino acid sequence: CASSEGPGSTDTQYF.

This clonotype showed up many times. The rearrangement uses TRBV2 and TRBJ1-5; 9 bases are shared with TRBD1. CDR3 length: 15 amino acids. V dropped 6 bases and J dropped 7; count of bases not matched to a gene: 10. Germline V gives CDR1 SNHLY, CDR2 FYNNEI. CDR3 loop: CASRADRGVWQPQHF. The CDR3 coding sequence is TGTGCCAGCAGAGCTGACAGGGGGGTATGGCAGCCCCAGCATTTT.

There are many counts of this clonotype. The rearrangement uses TRBV5-1 and TRBJ1-4; TRBD1 matches at 9 bases. V trimming: 2 bases; J trimming: 5 bases; junction bases outside the gene matches: 1. Per germline, CDR1 SGHRS and CDR2 YFSETQ. This CDR3 has 14 amino acids. Here the CDR3 DNA reads TGCGCCAGCAGCTTCGGACAGGGGAATGAAAAACTGTTTTTT. Protein product: CASSFGQGNEKLFF.

The chain combines TRBV6-1 with TRBJ1-1, with D hard to call. Between the trimmed V and J ends, which lost 6 bases and 4 bases, there was a span of 21 bases. Germline CDR1 MNHNS, CDR2 SASEGT. The CDR3 has 16 residues. CDR3 in amino acids: CASSLAGQAGITEAFF. The CDR3 DNA reads TGTGCCAGCAGCTTGGCCGGGCAGGCGGGAATCACTGAAGCTTTCTTT.

This clonotype was observed many times. The V and J genes are TRBV12-3 or TRBV12-4 and TRBJ1-2; unclear D gene. This CDR3 is 15 amino acids long. V was clipped by 7 bases and J by 4 bases, with 19 bases between them. CDR3 DNA: TGTGCCAGCACCGGCCCGAATGGGTGGAGCTATGGCTACACCTTC. This translates into CASTGPNGWSYGYTF.